The 8 T cell receptor beta chains presented below share a single source sample, sequenced in a study of early T cells in non-severe SARS-CoV-2 infection. MiXCR was run by TCRdb on the 5' RACE reads, yielding one entry per CDR3 protein. The data hold 50,000 or so distinct CDR3 sequences, with 12% observed a single time. Material: whole blood. The origin of the receptors is an adult who was a healthcare worker with PCR-confirmed SARS-CoV-2 infection or an uninfected control (not recorded which).

This clonotype was found a few times. The V call is TRBV21-1, the J call TRBJ2-7; the table's D call of TRBD1 was not tested on the DNA. TRBV21-1 is flagged as a pseudogene. The CDR3 sequence is 13 residues long. The CDR3 DNA sequence: TGTGCCAGCAGCGAGACAGGGGGTTACGAGCAGTACTTC. Its translation: CASSETGGYEQYF.

Concerning this clonotype: Since a much larger clone is just one base distant, this may be a read error. The rearrangement links TRBV24-1 to TRBJ2-3; TRBD2 matches 7 bases. The CDR3 consists of 16 residues. Germline V gene lookup returns CDR1 KGHDR and CDR2 SFDVKD. In nucleotides, the CDR3 is TGTGCCATCAGTGATGGACTAGGGGCTAGCACAGATACGCAGTATTTT. Its translation: CAISDGLGASTDTQYF.

This clonotype was seen a few times. This sequence joins TRBV30 and TRBJ2-3, with D unresolved. V lost 3 bases to trimming and J lost 4 bases, with 17 bases between them. CDR1 GTSNPN and CDR2 SVGIG come from the germline V gene (reference sequence). CDR3 length: 15 residues. The CDR3 spells CAWSRTRGSADTQYF. In DNA form, the CDR3 reads TGTGCCTGGAGCCGGACCCGAGGATCGGCAGATACGCAGTATTTT.

The sample holds many counts of this clonotype. The V gene is TRBV12-5, the J gene TRBJ1-2, with D possibly matching TRBD1 (5 bases). CDR3 length: 13 residues. Germline CDR1 LGHNT, CDR2 FRNRAP. V was shortened by 1 base and J by 7 bases, with 10 bases between the two germline ends. The CDR3 sequence is CASGLAGSSGYTF. The DNA for the CDR3 is TGTGCTAGTGGTTTGGCAGGGTCCTCTGGCTACACCTTC.

This clonotype was seen many times. This chain connects TRBV12-3 or TRBV12-4 to TRBJ2-7, with 7 bases lining up with TRBD1. J was trimmed by 4 bases and V by 7 bases; bases with no gene match: 13. CDR3 length: 15 residues. CDR3 residues: CASTYGQGRGYEQYF. For the CDR3, the DNA is TGTGCCAGCACCTACGGCCAGGGCAGGGGGTACGAGCAGTACTTC.

This clonotype has ten or more counts. The chain combines TRBV29-1 with TRBJ2-1, with TRBD2 identical over 8 bases. The CDR3 contains 13 residues. CDR1 is SQVTM, CDR2 ANQGSEA, per germline. With 4 bases clipped from V and 4 bases from J, the junction kept 3 bases outside the gene matches. The CDR3 protein is CSVGSGGYNEQFF. CDR3 nucleotide sequence: TGCAGCGTTGGGAGCGGGGGATACAATGAGCAGTTCTTC.

This clonotype was observed at least ten times. V gene TRBV15 combines with J gene TRBJ1-1, with a weak D call TRBD1 (6 bases). Germline-derived CDR1 and CDR2 are LNHNV and YYDKDF (reference sequence). V was cut by 3 bases and J by 1 base, with 15 bases left in between. This CDR3 is built from 16 residues. The CDR3, as DNA: TGTGCCACCAGCAGTCCTCAGGGGCTCGGGAACACTGAAGCTTTCTTT. Translation: CATSSPQGLGNTEAFF. Combining the CDR3 with reference TRBV15 and TRBJ1-1 gives the whole variable domain DAMVIQNPRYQVTQFGKPVTLSCSQTLNHNVMYWYQQKSSQAPKLLFHYYDKDFNNEADTPDNFQSRRPNTSFCFLDIRSPGLGDTAMYLCATSSPQGLGNTEAFFGQGTRLTVV.

The genes are TRBV28 and TRBJ2-7; D gene uncertain. V lost 5 bases and J lost 2, with 10 bases in between. CDR3 size: 13 residues. Looked up from germline, CDR1 is MDHEN and CDR2 is SYDVKM. CDR3 nucleotides: TGTGCCAGCAGTCAAGACATGCCCTACGAGCAGTACTTC. Protein product: CASSQDMPYEQYF. Full variable domain (outside the CDR3, taken from reference TRBV28 and TRBJ2-7): DVKVTQSSRYLVKRTGEKVFLECVQDMDHENMFWYRQDPGLGLRLIYFSYDVKMKEKGDIPEGYSVSREKKERFSLILESASTNQTSMYLCASSQDMPYEQYFGPGTRLTVT.